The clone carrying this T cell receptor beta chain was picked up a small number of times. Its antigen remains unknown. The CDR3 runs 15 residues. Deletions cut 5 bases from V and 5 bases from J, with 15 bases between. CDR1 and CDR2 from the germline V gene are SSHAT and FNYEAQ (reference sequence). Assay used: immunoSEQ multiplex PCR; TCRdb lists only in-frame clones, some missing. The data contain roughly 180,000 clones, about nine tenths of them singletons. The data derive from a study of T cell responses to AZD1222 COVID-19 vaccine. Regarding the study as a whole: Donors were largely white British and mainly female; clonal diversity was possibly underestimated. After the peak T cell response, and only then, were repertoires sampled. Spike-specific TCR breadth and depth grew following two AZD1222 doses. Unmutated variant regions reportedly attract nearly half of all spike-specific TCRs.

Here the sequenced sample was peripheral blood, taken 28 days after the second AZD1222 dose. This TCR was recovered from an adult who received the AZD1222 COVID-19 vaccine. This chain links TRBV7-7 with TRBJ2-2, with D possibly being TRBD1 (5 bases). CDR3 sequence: CASSPSGAGTGELFF. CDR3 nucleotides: TGTGCCAGCAGCCCTAGTGGGGCAGGGACCGGGGAGCTGTTTTTT.